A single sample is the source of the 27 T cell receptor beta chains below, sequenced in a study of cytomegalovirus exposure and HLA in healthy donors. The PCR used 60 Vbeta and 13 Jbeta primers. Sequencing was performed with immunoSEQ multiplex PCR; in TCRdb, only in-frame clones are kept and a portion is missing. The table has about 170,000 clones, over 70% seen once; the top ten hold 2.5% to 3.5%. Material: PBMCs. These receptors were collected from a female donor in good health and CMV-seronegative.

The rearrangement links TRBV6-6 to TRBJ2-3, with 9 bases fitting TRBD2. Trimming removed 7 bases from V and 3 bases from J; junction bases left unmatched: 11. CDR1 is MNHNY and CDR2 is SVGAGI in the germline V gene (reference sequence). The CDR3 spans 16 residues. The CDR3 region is CASTTPASGRTDTQYF. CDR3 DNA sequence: TGTGCCAGCACCACCCCAGCGAGCGGGAGGACAGATACGCAGTATTTT.

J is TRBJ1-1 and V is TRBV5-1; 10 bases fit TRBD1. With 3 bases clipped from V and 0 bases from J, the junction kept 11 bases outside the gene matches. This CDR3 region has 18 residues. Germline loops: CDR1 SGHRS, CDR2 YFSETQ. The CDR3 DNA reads TGCGCCAGCAGCTCCATGACAGGGGGCTTTTTCATGAACACTGAAGCTTTCTTT. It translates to CASSSMTGGFFMNTEAFF.

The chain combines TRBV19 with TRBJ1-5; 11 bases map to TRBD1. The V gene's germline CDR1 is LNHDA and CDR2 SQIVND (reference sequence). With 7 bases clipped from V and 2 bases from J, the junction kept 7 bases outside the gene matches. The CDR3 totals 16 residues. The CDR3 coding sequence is TGTGCCAGTACCGGGACAGGGGGTAGTCGCAATCAGCCCCAGCATTTT. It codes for CASTGTGGSRNQPQHF.

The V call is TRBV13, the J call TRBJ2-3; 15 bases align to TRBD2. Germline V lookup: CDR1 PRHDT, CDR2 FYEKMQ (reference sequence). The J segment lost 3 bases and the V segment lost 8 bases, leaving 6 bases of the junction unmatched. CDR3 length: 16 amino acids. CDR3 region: CASGLAGGEVTDTQYF. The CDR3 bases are TGTGCCAGCGGACTAGCGGGAGGGGAGGTAACAGATACGCAGTATTTT.

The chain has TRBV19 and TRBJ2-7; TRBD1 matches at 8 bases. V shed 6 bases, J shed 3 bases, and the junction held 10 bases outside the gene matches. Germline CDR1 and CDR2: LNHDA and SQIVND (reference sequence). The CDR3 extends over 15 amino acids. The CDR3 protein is CASSPTGGAGYEQYF. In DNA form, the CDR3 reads TGTGCCAGTAGCCCTACAGGGGGTGCGGGCTACGAGCAGTACTTC.

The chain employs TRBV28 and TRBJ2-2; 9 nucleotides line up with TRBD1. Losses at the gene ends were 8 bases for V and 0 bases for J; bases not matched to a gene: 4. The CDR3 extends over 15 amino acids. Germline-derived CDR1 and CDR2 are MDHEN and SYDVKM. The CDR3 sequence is CASQRTGANTGELFF. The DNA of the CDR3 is TGTGCCAGCCAGAGGACAGGGGCGAACACCGGGGAGCTGTTTTTT. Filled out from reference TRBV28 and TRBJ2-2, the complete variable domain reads DVKVTQSSRYLVKRTGEKVFLECVQDMDHENMFWYRQDPGLGLRLIYFSYDVKMKEKGDIPEGYSVSREKKERFSLILESASTNQTSMYLCASQRTGANTGELFFGEGSRLTVL.

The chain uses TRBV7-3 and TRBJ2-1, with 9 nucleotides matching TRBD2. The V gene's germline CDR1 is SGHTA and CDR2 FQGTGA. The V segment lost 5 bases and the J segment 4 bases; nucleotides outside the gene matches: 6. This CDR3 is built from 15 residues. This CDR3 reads CASSEGLAAYNEQFF. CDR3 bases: TGTGCCAGCAGCGAGGGACTAGCAGCATACAATGAGCAGTTCTTC.

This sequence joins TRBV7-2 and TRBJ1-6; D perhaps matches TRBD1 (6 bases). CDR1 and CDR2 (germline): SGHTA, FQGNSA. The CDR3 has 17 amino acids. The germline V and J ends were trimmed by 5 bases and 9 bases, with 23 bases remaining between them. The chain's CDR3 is CASSLLEAAGVSSPLHF. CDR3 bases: TGTGCCAGCAGCCTACTAGAGGCCGCAGGGGTTAGTTCACCCCTCCACTTT.

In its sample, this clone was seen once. DNA of the CDR3: TGTGCCAGCAGCTTAAAGTCGGGGTCTGGGGCCAACGTCCTGACTTTC. Encoded protein: CASSLKSGSGANVLTF. The J gene is TRBJ2-6, the V gene TRBV7-3; D might be TRBD2 (5 bases). CDR1 SGHTA and CDR2 FQGTGA come from the germline V gene. The CDR3 is made up of 16 amino acids. Trimming pared 1 base from V and 1 base from J, leaving 8 bases between.

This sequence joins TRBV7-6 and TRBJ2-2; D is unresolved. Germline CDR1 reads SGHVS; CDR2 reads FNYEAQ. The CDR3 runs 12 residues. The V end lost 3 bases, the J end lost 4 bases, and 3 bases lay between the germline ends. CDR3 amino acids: CASSFGTGELFF. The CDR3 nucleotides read TGTGCCAGCAGCTTCGGCACCGGGGAGCTGTTTTTT.

The DNA of the CDR3 is TGCGCCAGCAGCCCAACCGACAGGGGTGGTGAGCAGTTCTTC. Encoded protein: CASSPTDRGGEQFF. This rearrangement joins TRBV5-1 to TRBJ2-1, with TRBD1 identical over 8 bases. Germline V gives CDR1 SGHRS, CDR2 YFSETQ. There are 14 residues in the CDR3. V shed 4 bases, J shed 9 bases, and the junction held 9 bases outside the gene matches.

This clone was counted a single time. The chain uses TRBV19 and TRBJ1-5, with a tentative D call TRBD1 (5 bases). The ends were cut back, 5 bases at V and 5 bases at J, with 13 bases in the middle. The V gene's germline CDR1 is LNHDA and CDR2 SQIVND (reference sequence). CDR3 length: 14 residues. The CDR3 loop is CASSPRTRDQPQHF. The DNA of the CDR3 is TGTGCCAGTAGTCCCAGGACACGAGATCAGCCCCAGCATTTT.

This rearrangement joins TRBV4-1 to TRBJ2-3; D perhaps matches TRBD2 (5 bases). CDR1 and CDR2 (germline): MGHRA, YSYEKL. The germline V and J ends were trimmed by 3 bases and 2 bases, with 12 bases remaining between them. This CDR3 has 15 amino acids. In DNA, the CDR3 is TGCGCCAGCAGCCAGGTTGAGAGGGCCACAGATACGCAGTATTTT. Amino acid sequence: CASSQVERATDTQYF.

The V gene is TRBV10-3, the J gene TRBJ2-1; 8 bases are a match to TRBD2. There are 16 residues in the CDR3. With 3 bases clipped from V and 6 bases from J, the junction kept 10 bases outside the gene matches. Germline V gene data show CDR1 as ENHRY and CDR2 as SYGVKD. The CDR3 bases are TGTGCCATCAGTGAAACCCCCGGGACTAGAGTCAATGAGCAGTTCTTC. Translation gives CAISETPGTRVNEQFF.

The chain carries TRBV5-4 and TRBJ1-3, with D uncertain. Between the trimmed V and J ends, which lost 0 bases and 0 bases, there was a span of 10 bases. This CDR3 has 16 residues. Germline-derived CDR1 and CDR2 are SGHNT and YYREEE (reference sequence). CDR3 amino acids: CASSLGRANSGNTIYF. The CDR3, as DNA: TGTGCCAGCAGCTTGGGTAGAGCGAACTCTGGAAACACCATATATTTT.

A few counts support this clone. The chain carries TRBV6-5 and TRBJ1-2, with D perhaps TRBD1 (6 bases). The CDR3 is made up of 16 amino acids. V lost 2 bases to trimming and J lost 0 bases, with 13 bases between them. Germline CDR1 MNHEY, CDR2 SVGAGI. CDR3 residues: CASSYRGANANYGYTF. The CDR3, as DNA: TGTGCCAGCAGTTACCGGGGGGCGAACGCTAACTATGGCTACACCTTC.

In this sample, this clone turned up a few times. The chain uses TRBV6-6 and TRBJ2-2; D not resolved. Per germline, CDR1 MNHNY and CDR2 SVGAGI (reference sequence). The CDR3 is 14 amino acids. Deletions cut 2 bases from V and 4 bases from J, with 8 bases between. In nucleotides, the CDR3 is TGTGCCAGCAGTTACCCCAGTGCCACCGGGGAGCTGTTTTTT. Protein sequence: CASSYPSATGELFF.

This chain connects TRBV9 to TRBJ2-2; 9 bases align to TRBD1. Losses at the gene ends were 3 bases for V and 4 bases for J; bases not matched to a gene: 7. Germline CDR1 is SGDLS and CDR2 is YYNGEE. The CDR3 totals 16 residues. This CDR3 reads CASSAPGTGRTGELFF. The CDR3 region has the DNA TGTGCCAGCAGCGCACCCGGGACAGGGCGCACCGGGGAGCTGTTTTTT.

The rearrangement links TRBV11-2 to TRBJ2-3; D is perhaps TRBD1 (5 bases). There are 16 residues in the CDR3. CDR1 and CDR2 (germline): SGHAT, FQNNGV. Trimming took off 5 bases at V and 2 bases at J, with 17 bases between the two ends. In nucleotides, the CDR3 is TGTGCCAGCAGCGCAAGGGGCGTTTCTAACACAGATACGCAGTATTTT. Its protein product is CASSARGVSNTDTQYF.

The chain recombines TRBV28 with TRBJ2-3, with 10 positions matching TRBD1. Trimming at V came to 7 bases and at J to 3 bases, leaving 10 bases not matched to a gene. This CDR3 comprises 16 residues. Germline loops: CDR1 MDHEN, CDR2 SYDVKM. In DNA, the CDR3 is TGTGCCAGCAATCTCCCCGGGACAGGGGCGACAGATACGCAGTATTTT. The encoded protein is CASNLPGTGATDTQYF.

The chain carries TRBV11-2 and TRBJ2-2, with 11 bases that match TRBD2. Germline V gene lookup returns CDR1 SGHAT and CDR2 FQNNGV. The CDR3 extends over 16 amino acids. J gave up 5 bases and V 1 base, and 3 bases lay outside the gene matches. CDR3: CASSLGLAGWTGELFF. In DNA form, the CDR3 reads TGTGCCAGCAGCTTAGGACTAGCGGGATGGACCGGGGAGCTGTTTTTT. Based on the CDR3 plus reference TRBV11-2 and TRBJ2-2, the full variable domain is EAGVAQSPRYKIIEKRQSVAFWCNPISGHATLYWYQQILGQGPKLLIQFQNNGVVDDSQLPKDRFSAERLKGVDSTLKIQPAKLEDSAVYLCASSLGLAGWTGELFFGEGSRLTVL.

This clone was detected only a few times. The CDR3 loop reads CASSSTLSSYNEQFF. The CDR3 bases are TGTGCCAGCAGCTCAACTCTGAGCTCCTACAATGAGCAGTTCTTC. V usage is TRBV11-2 and J usage is TRBJ2-1; D unresolved. This CDR3 contains 15 residues. V lost 4 bases and J lost 0, with 10 bases in between. CDR1 and CDR2 (germline): SGHAT, FQNNGV.

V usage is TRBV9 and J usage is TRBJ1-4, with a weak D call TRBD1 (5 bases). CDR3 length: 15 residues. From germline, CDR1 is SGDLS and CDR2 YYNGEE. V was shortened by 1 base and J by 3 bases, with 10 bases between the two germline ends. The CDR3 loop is CASSVITGANEKLFF. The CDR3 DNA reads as TGTGCCAGCAGCGTAATAACAGGCGCTAATGAAAAACTGTTTTTT.

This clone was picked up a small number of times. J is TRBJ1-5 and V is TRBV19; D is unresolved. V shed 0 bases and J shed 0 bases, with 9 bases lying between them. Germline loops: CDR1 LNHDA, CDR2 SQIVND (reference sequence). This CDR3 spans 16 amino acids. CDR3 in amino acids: CASSIDEGHSNQPQHF. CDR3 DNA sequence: TGTGCCAGTAGTATAGATGAGGGCCATAGCAATCAGCCCCAGCATTTT.

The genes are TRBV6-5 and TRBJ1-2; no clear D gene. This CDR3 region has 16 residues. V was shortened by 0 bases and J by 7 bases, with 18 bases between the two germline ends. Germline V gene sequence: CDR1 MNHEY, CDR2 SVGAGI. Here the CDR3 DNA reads TGTGCCAGCAGTTACTCGAAGGGCCTAAAGAGGGTTGGCTACACCTTC. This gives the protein CASSYSKGLKRVGYTF.

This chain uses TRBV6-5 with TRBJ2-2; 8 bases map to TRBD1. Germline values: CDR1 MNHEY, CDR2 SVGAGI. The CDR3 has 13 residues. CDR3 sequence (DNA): TGTGCTGCCGGGACAGGGAACACCGGGGAGCTGTTTTTT. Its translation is CAAGTGNTGELFF.

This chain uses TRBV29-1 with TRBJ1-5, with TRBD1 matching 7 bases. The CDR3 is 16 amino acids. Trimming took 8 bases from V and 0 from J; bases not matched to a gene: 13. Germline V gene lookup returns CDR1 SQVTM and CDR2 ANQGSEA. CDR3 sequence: CSLRTGRSYSNQPQHF. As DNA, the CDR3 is TGCAGCCTCCGGACAGGACGATCTTATAGCAATCAGCCCCAGCATTTT.